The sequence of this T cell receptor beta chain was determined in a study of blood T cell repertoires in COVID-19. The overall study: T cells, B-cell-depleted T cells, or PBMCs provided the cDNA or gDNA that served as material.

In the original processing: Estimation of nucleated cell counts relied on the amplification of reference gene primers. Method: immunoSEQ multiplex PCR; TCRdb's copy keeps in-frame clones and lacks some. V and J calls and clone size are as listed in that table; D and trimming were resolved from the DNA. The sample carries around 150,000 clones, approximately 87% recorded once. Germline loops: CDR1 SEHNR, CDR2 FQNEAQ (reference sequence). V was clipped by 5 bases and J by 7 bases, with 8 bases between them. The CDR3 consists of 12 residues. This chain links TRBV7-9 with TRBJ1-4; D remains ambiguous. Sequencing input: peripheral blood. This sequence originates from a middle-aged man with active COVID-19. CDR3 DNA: TGTGCCAGCAGCGATAGCGGTGAAAAACTGTTTTTT. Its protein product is CASSDSGEKLFF. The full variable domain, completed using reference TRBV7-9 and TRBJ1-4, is DTGVSQNPRHKITKRGQNVTFRCDPISEHNRLYWYRQTLGQGPEFLTYFQNEAQLEKSRLLSDRFSAERPKGSFSTLEIQRTEQGDSAMYLCASSDSGEKLFFGSGTQLSVL.